These 23 T cell receptor beta chains came from one sample sequenced in a study of shared clonotypes between healthy human individuals. This table comes from immunoSEQ multiplex PCR, and its TCRdb copy is limited to in-frame clones, with some not included. The sample has around 1.1 million clones, around 77% seen once. Sequences were obtained from memory CD4+ T cells from PBMCs. Subset of the sample: CD45RA-negative fraction. These receptors originate from a man in his late teens or twenties in good health. Some clones in this sample may be carry-over from other donors' samples.

The gene calls are TRBV9 and TRBJ1-2, with D possibly TRBD1 on 5 matching bases. This CDR3 comprises 14 residues. CDR1 is SGDLS, CDR2 YYNGEE, per germline. V was shortened by 0 bases and J by 8 bases, with 14 bases between the two germline ends. Written as DNA, the CDR3 is TGTGCCAGCAGCGTAGACCAGGGCGGGAGAGGCTACACCTTC. Translated: CASSVDQGGRGYTF.

The chain uses TRBV2 and TRBJ1-1, with a weak D call TRBD1 (6 bases). The ends were cut back, 5 bases at V and 2 bases at J, with 12 bases in the middle. This CDR3 has 14 residues. Germline V gene data show CDR1 as SNHLY and CDR2 as FYNNEI. The CDR3 is CASSRQVVNTEAFF. CDR3 sequence (DNA): TGTGCCAGCAGTCGACAGGTCGTTAACACTGAAGCTTTCTTT.

The CDR3 nucleotides read TGCGCCAGCAGCCTACAGATTGAAGAGACCCAGTACTTC. It encodes CASSLQIEETQYF. This chain connects TRBV4-1 to TRBJ2-5; the D is unclear. CDR3 length equals 13 residues. Trimming shortened V by 4 bases and J by 3 bases, and 9 bases separated the two germline ends. Germline V gives CDR1 MGHRA, CDR2 YSYEKL.

The chain joins TRBV5-6 to TRBJ2-1; D gene uncertain. This CDR3 contains 16 residues. Germline V lookup: CDR1 SGHDT, CDR2 YYEEEE. Between the trimmed V and J ends, which lost 4 bases and 5 bases, there was a span of 19 bases. Written as DNA, the CDR3 is TGTGCCAGCAGCCCGCCCGGCTCCCTGAAAAACAATGAGCAGTTCTTC. It encodes CASSPPGSLKNNEQFF.

This chain uses TRBV27 with TRBJ1-4; perhaps TRBD1 as D (5 bases). V was clipped by 1 base and J by 8 bases, with 23 bases between them. Germline values: CDR1 MNHEY, CDR2 SMNVEV (reference sequence). The CDR3 spans 18 residues. The CDR3 coding sequence is TGTGCCAGCAGTTTATTCAGGACCAGAGAGGCGGGGGTGGAAAAACTGTTTTTT. As protein: CASSLFRTREAGVEKLFF. The full variable domain, in which reference TRBV27 and TRBJ1-4 provide the parts outside the CDR3, is EAQVTQNPRYLITVTGKKLTVTCSQNMNHEYMSWYRQDPGLGLRQIYYSMNVEVTDKGDVPEGYKVSRKEKRNFPLILESPSPNQTSLYFCASSLFRTREAGVEKLFFGSGTQLSVL.

The chain carries TRBV5-4 and TRBJ1-1, with 7 bases lining up with TRBD1. Germline V lookup: CDR1 SGHNT, CDR2 YYREEE (reference sequence). The CDR3 consists of 15 residues. V gave up 2 bases and J gave up 1 base; unmatched junction bases: 5. The CDR3 bases are TGTGCCAGCAGCTTCCCGGACAGGCCGAACACTGAAGCTTTCTTT. As protein: CASSFPDRPNTEAFF.

The chain combines TRBV5-4 with TRBJ2-2, with 8 bases aligning to TRBD2. From germline, CDR1 is SGHNT and CDR2 YYREEE (reference sequence). Unmatched junction bases numbered 9, after V lost 3 bases and J lost 8 bases. The CDR3 runs to 15 residues. The CDR3 sequence is CASSSGLAPGGELFF. CDR3 DNA sequence: TGTGCCAGCAGCTCCGGACTAGCTCCTGGTGGGGAGCTGTTTTTT.

This rearrangement joins TRBV27 to TRBJ1-2; possible D gene TRBD1, 6 bases. CDR3 size: 14 residues. Germline V gene lookup returns CDR1 MNHEY and CDR2 SMNVEV (reference sequence). Trimming removed 5 bases at V and 5 bases at J, with 15 bases between. CDR3 sequence: CASSRGQIPYGYTF. The CDR3 DNA reads TGTGCCAGCAGTCGAGGACAGATCCCATATGGCTACACCTTC.

This clone appeared once. V is TRBV19 and J is TRBJ2-7; D is tentatively TRBD1 or TRBD2 (6 bases each). The CDR3 covers 15 residues. Germline CDR1 is LNHDA and CDR2 is SQIVND (reference sequence). V was trimmed by 6 bases and J by 3 bases, leaving 18 bases between them. The CDR3 bases are TGTGCCAGTAGCCCAAAAGGGGGGCTCAACTACGAGCAGTACTTC. Protein product: CASSPKGGLNYEQYF.

The CDR3 region is CASSLALGTGSYEQYF. CDR3 nucleotide sequence: TGTGCCAGCAGCTTAGCGCTGGGGACAGGGTCCTACGAGCAGTACTTC. This chain uses TRBV7-9 with TRBJ2-7; 9 bases line up with TRBD1. The CDR3 has 16 residues. With V trimmed by 0 bases and J by 1 base, 4 bases remained unmatched. The germline CDR1 and CDR2 sequences are SEHNR and FQNEAQ (reference sequence).

The chain is built from TRBV27 and TRBJ1-1, with D tentatively TRBD1 (6 bases). Trimming shortened V by 6 bases and J by 6 bases, and 14 bases separated the two germline ends. Germline CDR1 is MNHEY and CDR2 is SMNVEV (reference sequence). There are 13 residues in the CDR3. The chain's CDR3 is CASSRPGGAEAFF. CDR3 nucleotide sequence: TGTGCCAGCAGCCGCCCGGGGGGCGCTGAAGCTTTCTTT.

The chain carries TRBV18 and TRBJ1-4, with D possibly being TRBD1 (6 bases). The CDR3 consists of 16 residues. Per the germline V gene, CDR1 is KGHSH and CDR2 is LQKENI. The V end was cut by 1 base, the J end by 6 bases, with 15 bases between. The CDR3 nucleotides read TGTGCCAGCTCACCACGACAGGACCCCGGCCATGAAAAACTGTTTTTT. Its protein product is CASSPRQDPGHEKLFF.

CDR3 in amino acids: CASSPRGSSGTEFF. CDR3 DNA sequence: TGTGCCAGCAGCCCCCGGGGAAGTAGCGGGACCGAGTTCTTC. This chain connects TRBV9 to TRBJ2-1; 8 bases agree with TRBD2. The CDR3 is 14 residues long. V was clipped by 4 bases and J by 14 bases; unmatched bases: 14. Germline V gives CDR1 SGDLS, CDR2 YYNGEE. The full variable domain, completed using reference TRBV9 and TRBJ2-1, is DSGVTQTPKHLITATGQRVTLRCSPRSGDLSVYWYQQSLDQGLQFLIQYYNGEERAKGNILERFSAQQFPDLHSELNLSSLELGDSALYFCASSPRGSSGTEFFGPGTRLTVL.

The chain couples TRBV11-3 to TRBJ2-2; D is unresolved. Trimming pared 0 bases from V and 0 bases from J, leaving 2 bases between. The CDR3 extends over 14 amino acids. Germline CDR1 and CDR2: SGHNT and YENEEA. CDR3 DNA sequence: TGTGCCAGCAGCTTAGAAGCGAACACCGGGGAGCTGTTTTTT. It codes for CASSLEANTGELFF.

This clone was seen repeatedly, ten times or more. V is TRBV4-2 and J is TRBJ2-1, with a weak D call TRBD2 (5 bases). Germline V lookup: CDR1 LGHNA, CDR2 YNFKEQ. The CDR3 spans 18 residues. Trimming took off 0 bases at V and 4 bases at J, with 19 bases between the two ends. The CDR3 DNA is TGTGCCAGCAGCCAAGATAGTCCCGGACTCCGGCCATACAATGAGCAGTTCTTC. Protein sequence: CASSQDSPGLRPYNEQFF.

V is TRBV19 and J is TRBJ2-7, with D perhaps given as TRBD1 or TRBD2 (5 bases each). CDR3 length equals 14 residues. Germline lookup yields CDR1 LNHDA and CDR2 SQIVND (reference sequence). The germline V and J ends were trimmed by 5 bases and 0 bases, with 11 bases remaining between them. CDR3 sequence (DNA): TGTGCCAGTAGTCGGGACGGTGTCTCCTACGAGCAGTACTTC. Its protein product is CASSRDGVSYEQYF.

For this clone: Germline and junction disagree at one end, which may indicate a read error. The J gene is TRBJ2-7, the V gene TRBV4-1; TRBD2 might be the D (6 bases). There are 13 residues in the CDR3. Germline CDR1 and CDR2: MGHRA and YSYEKL. The CDR3 loop reads CAGSQRVGHEQYF. CDR3 bases: TGCGCCGGCAGCCAGCGGGTGGGCCACGAACAGTACTTC.

This chain joins TRBV4-2 and TRBJ2-3, with no clear D. This CDR3 is 16 amino acids long. Germline CDR1 reads LGHNA; CDR2 reads YNFKEQ. V lost 0 bases and J 0 bases, leaving 10 bases between the germline ends. CDR3 loop: CASSQESSVSTDTQYF. DNA of the CDR3: TGTGCCAGCAGCCAAGAGTCCTCGGTAAGCACAGATACGCAGTATTTT.

This clone was recorded once. This sequence joins TRBV29-1 and TRBJ1-1; D ambiguous. Germline CDR1 is SQVTM and CDR2 is ANQGSEA. Trimming left V 3 bases short and J 11 bases short, with 4 bases between. The CDR3 has 8 amino acids. This chain's CDR3 is CSVEGAFF. CDR3 bases: TGCAGCGTTGAGGGGGCTTTCTTT.

The V and J genes are TRBV28 and TRBJ2-5; D is unclear. The germline V gene encodes CDR1 MDHEN and CDR2 SYDVKM. Between the trimmed V and J ends, which lost 7 bases and 0 bases, there was a span of 9 bases. There are 13 residues in the CDR3. CDR3 sequence: CASISADQETQYF. For the CDR3, the DNA is TGTGCCAGCATTTCGGCCGACCAAGAGACCCAGTACTTC.

The gene calls are TRBV7-6 and TRBJ2-3; D might be TRBD1 (6 bases). The CDR3 runs 13 residues. Trimming pared 6 bases from V and 5 bases from J, leaving 12 bases between. Germline V lookup: CDR1 SGHVS, CDR2 FNYEAQ. The CDR3 is CASSPTTGDTQYF. As DNA, the CDR3 is TGTGCCAGCAGTCCAACGACAGGAGATACGCAGTATTTT.

Concerning this clone: Other DNA sequences within the sample encode an identical CDR3. The chain is built from TRBV5-1 and TRBJ2-3, with 10 bases identical to TRBD2. Germline V CDR1 and CDR2: SGHRS, YFSETQ. V was clipped by 0 bases and J by 3 bases; unmatched bases: 1. This CDR3 comprises 15 residues. CDR3 protein: CASSLELAGTDTQYF. The CDR3 DNA is TGCGCCAGCAGCTTGGAACTAGCGGGAACAGATACGCAGTATTTT.

The J gene is TRBJ2-7, the V gene TRBV7-3; 7 bases agree with TRBD2. The germline V gene has CDR1 SGHTA and CDR2 FQGTGA. V lost 5 bases to trimming and J lost 2 bases; unmatched junction nucleotides: 6. CDR3 size: 14 residues. The CDR3 protein is CASSISGTAYEQYF. In DNA form, the CDR3 reads TGTGCCAGCAGCATCAGCGGGACCGCCTACGAGCAGTACTTC.